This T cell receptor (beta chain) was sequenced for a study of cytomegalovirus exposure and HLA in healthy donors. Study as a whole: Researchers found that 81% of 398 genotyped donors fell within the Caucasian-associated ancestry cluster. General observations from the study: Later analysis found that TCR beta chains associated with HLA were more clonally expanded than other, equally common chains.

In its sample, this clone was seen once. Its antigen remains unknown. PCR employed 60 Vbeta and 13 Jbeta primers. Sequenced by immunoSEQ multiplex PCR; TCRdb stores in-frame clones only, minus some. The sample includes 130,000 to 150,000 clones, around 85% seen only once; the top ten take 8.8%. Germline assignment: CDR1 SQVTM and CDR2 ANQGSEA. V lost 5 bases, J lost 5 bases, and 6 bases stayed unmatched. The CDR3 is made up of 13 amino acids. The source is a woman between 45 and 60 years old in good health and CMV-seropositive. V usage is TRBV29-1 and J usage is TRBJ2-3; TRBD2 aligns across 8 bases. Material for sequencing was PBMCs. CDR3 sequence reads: CSVRTSGEDTQYF. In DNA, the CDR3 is TGCAGCGTTCGAACTAGCGGTGAAGATACGCAGTATTTT.